The rows below give T cell receptor beta chains drawn from one sample of a study of OX40 agonist ivuxolimab in advanced cancers. TCRdb's table, derived via immunoSEQ multiplex PCR, lists solely in-frame clones and lacks some. The sample lists 40,000 to 50,000 clones, over 85% occurring once. The sequencing here drew on CD4+ or CD8+ T cells sorted from blood, taken in a trial of the OX40 agonist ivuxolimab. Source of these receptors: an adult with an advanced solid tumor such as melanoma, head and neck, liver or kidney cancer. Each CDR3 is given with its conserved first and last residue. Each record gives: V gene, D gene, clone size, J gene, CDR3 length, CDR3 protein, CDR3 DNA. D genes are given only for firm matches. The size field is filled for only some rows; it gives once, few, many or a size class.

>TRBV7-7|-|-|TRBJ2-7|13
CASSLEQGYEQYF
TGTGCCAGCAGCTTAGAACAGGGCTACGAGCAGTACTTC
>TRBV30|-|once|TRBJ2-7|14
CAWKGQGLPHEQYF
TGTGCCTGGAAGGGGCAGGGTCTTCCCCACGAGCAGTACTTC
>TRBV27|-|-|TRBJ1-5|15
CASSLSPSPYQPQHF
TGTGCCAGCAGTTTATCTCCAAGCCCTTATCAGCCCCAGCATTTT
>TRBV2|TRBD1|few|TRBJ1-6|13
CANAGQGGSPLHF
TGTGCCAATGCGGGACAGGGAGGTTCACCCCTCCACTTT
>TRBV19|-|-|TRBJ2-1|14
CASRTGTANNEQFF
TGTGCCAGTAGAACCGGGACCGCTAACAATGAGCAGTTCTTC
>TRBV4-1|-|-|TRBJ2-7|14
CASSQEKQTYEQYF
TGCGCCAGCAGCCAAGAAAAACAGACCTACGAGCAGTACTTC
>TRBV21-1|-|-|TRBJ2-7|13
CASSKMDRAEQYF
TGTGCCAGCAGCAAGATGGACAGGGCCGAGCAGTACTTC
>TRBV29-1|-|-|TRBJ2-7|12
CSYRAFSYEQYF
TGCAGCTACCGGGCCTTCTCCTACGAGCAGTACTTC
>TRBV7-8|-|-|TRBJ1-3|16
CASSYIRGLGGDTIYF
TGTGCCAGCAGCTACATCAGGGGCCTCGGGGGTGACACCATATATTTT
>TRBV5-6|-|-|TRBJ2-7|15
CASSSTQGSTYEQYF
TGTGCCAGCAGCTCTACACAGGGTTCCACCTACGAGCAGTACTTC
>TRBV7-3|-|-|TRBJ2-3|12
CASTQPGDTQYF
TGTGCCAGCACCCAGCCGGGAGATACGCAGTATTTT
>TRBV5-6|TRBD1|once|TRBJ2-3|16
CASSLLPGQGADTQYF
TGTGCCAGCAGCTTGTTACCGGGACAGGGAGCCGATACGCAGTATTTT
>TRBV5-6|TRBD1|-|TRBJ2-1|14
CASSLETGLDEQFF
TGTGCCAGCAGCTTAGAGACAGGGTTGGATGAGCAGTTCTTC
>TRBV4-3|-|-|TRBJ2-2|16
CASSQAGGENTGELFF
TGCGCCAGCAGCCAAGCAGGGGGGGAGAACACCGGGGAGCTGTTTTTT
>TRBV4-3|-|-|TRBJ1-3|15
CASSQETHSGNTIYF
TGCGCCAGCAGCCAAGAAACGCACTCTGGAAACACCATATATTTT
>TRBV14|-|once|TRBJ2-2|14
CASSQWGDTGELFF
TGTGCCAGCAGCCAATGGGGAGACACCGGGGAGCTGTTTTTT
>TRBV9|TRBD2|once|TRBJ2-1|16
CASSVESGGAYNEQFF
TGTGCCAGCAGCGTAGAAAGCGGGGGGGCCTACAATGAGCAGTTCTTC
>TRBV5-6|-|-|TRBJ2-7|13
CASSFQGTYEQYF
TGTGCCAGCAGCTTCCAGGGAACCTACGAGCAGTACTTC
>TRBV11-3|TRBD1|-|TRBJ2-2|16
CASSLRRTGGSGELFF
TGTGCCAGCAGCTTGAGGCGGACAGGGGGCTCCGGGGAGCTGTTTTTT
>TRBV7-9|TRBD2|-|TRBJ2-3|16
CASSLAPAGGTDTQYF
TGTGCCAGCAGCCTCGCCCCAGCGGGGGGCACAGATACGCAGTATTTT
>TRBV30|-|-|TRBJ2-1|12
CAWSVGHNEQFF
TGTGCCTGGAGTGTCGGCCACAATGAGCAGTTCTTC
>TRBV5-4|-|few|TRBJ2-7|14
CASSLAGRSYEQYF
TGTGCCAGCAGCCTGGCTGGGCGGTCCTACGAGCAGTACTTC
>TRBV19|-|-|TRBJ1-1|11
CASSAPREAFF
TGTGCCAGTAGTGCCCCCCGGGAAGCTTTCTTT
>TRBV29-1|TRBD1|-|TRBJ2-7|15
CSVEDRRGQGVEQYF
TGCAGCGTTGAAGATAGAAGGGGACAGGGGGTCGAGCAGTACTTC
>TRBV28|-|-|TRBJ2-7|12
CASSLRGREQYF
TGTGCCAGCAGTTTAAGGGGTAGGGAGCAGTACTTC
>TRBV19|-|-|TRBJ1-1|13
CASSEGWGTEAFF
TGTGCCAGTAGTGAGGGGTGGGGCACTGAAGCTTTCTTT
>TRBV5-1|-|-|TRBJ2-7|15
CASSFTSWTGNEQYF
TGCGCCAGCAGCTTTACTTCTTGGACCGGTAACGAGCAGTACTTC
>TRBV7-9|TRBD1|-|TRBJ2-3|14
CASRVGTAKDTQYF
TGTGCCAGCAGAGTCGGGACAGCTAAAGATACGCAGTATTTT
>TRBV9|TRBD1|once|TRBJ2-7|14
CASSLGQGAYEQYF
TGTGCCAGCAGCCTCGGACAGGGGGCCTACGAGCAGTACTTC
>TRBV27|TRBD2|-|TRBJ2-3|15
CASSPAGWGGDTQYF
TGTGCCAGCAGTCCGGCGGGTTGGGGGGGAGATACGCAGTATTTT
>TRBV27|-|-|TRBJ1-2|13
CASSLGQNYGYTF
TGTGCCAGCAGTTTAGGACAGAACTATGGCTACACCTTC
>TRBV5-6|-|-|TRBJ1-6|15
CASSLEGAPNSPLHF
TGTGCCAGCAGCTTAGAAGGGGCGCCTAATTCACCCCTCCACTTT
>TRBV29-1|TRBD1|-|TRBJ2-5|13
CSVTGGILKTQYF
TGCAGCGTTACAGGGGGAATCTTAAAGACCCAGTACTTC
>TRBV9|-|-|TRBJ2-3|14
CASSGAGAADTQYF
TGTGCCAGCAGCGGAGCGGGCGCGGCAGATACGCAGTATTTT
>TRBV4-2|-|-|TRBJ2-5|9
CAHLGTQYF
TGTGCCCATCTGGGGACCCAGTACTTC
>TRBV25-1|-|-|TRBJ2-3|13
CASSGFSTDTQYF
TGTGCCAGCAGTGGGTTCAGCACAGATACGCAGTATTTT
>TRBV13|-|-|TRBJ2-3|15
CASSLTGFSTDTQYF
TGTGCCAGCAGCTTAACAGGATTCAGCACAGATACGCAGTATTTT
>TRBV5-6|TRBD2|-|TRBJ2-2|18
CASSFPTWRGGLSGELFF
TGTGCCAGCAGCTTCCCGACGTGGCGGGGGGGCCTCTCCGGGGAGCTGTTTTTT
>TRBV2|TRBD1|-|TRBJ1-6|16
CASLSRDRENNSPLHF
TGTGCCAGCTTATCCAGGGACAGGGAAAATAATTCACCCCTCCACTTT
>TRBV9|-|-|TRBJ2-5|15
CASSVVGTIQETQYF
TGTGCCAGCAGCGTAGTCGGGACAATACAAGAGACCCAGTACTTC
>TRBV4-3|-|-|TRBJ2-2|13
CASAQIGSGELFF
TGCGCCAGCGCCCAGATAGGGTCCGGGGAGCTGTTTTTT
>TRBV7-2|-|-|TRBJ2-1|12
CASSLTTHEQFF
TGTGCCAGCAGCTTAACGACCCATGAGCAGTTCTTC
>TRBV4-3|TRBD1|-|TRBJ1-5|15
CASSPRTGHRQPQHF
TGCGCCAGCAGCCCGAGGACAGGGCATAGGCAGCCCCAGCATTTT
>TRBV30|-|-|TRBJ2-2|15
CAWRSSGLNTGELFF
TGTGCCTGGAGATCTTCGGGTTTGAACACCGGGGAGCTGTTTTTT
>TRBV5-1|TRBD1|once|TRBJ1-1|15
CASSLGDQGEPEAFF
TGCGCCAGCAGCTTGGGTGACCAGGGGGAGCCTGAAGCTTTCTTT
>TRBV6-1|TRBD1|-|TRBJ2-2|14
CASRTGAYTGELFF
TGTGCCAGCAGGACAGGGGCCTACACCGGGGAGCTGTTTTTT
>TRBV27|-|once|TRBJ1-2|13
CASSLAANYGYTF
TGTGCCAGCAGTTTAGCGGCTAACTATGGCTACACCTTC
>TRBV9|TRBD1|once|TRBJ1-2|13
CASSGGQNYGYTF
TGTGCCAGCAGCGGGGGACAGAACTATGGCTACACCTTC